This TCR beta chain is drawn from a study of Ad26.COV2.S vaccination and SARS-CoV-2 variants (dated by TCRdb to the early 2020s). At the level of the whole study: Donors in the vaccine arm were drawn from COV1001, a multicentre, randomized, double-blind, placebo-controlled phase I-IIa trial testing Ad26.COV2.S in healthy adults. Dosing of Ad26.COV2.S was intramuscular, at either 5x10^10 or 1x10^11 viral particles, delivered as one shot or as two shots spaced 56 days apart. Sequencing of the TCRbeta repertoire served to evaluate the specificity and breadth of SARS-CoV-2-reactive T cell receptors following Ad26.COV2.S vaccination. A total of some 30 samples were included in the TCR-sequenced set, comprising around 20 Ad26.COV2.S vaccine recipients, 5 placebo recipients and 8 SARS-CoV-2 convalescent individuals. Trial participants were randomized into five groups of five: low-dose or high-dose Ad26.COV2.S given once or twice, or placebo on both occasions. Investigators did not know the trial group allocation while performing experiments and assessing outcomes.

In the paper's terms, the treatment or condition label means: roughly 19 received Ad26.COV2.S at low or high dose, single or two shots; roughly five received placebo; per-sample allocation not given. Repertoires of vaccine and placebo recipients were sequenced from samples collected on day 63 after the first injection. Between 29 July and 7 August 2020, Cohort 1b enrolled about 27 adults aged 18-55 years at one site in Boston, USA. Ad26.COV2.S was a replication-incompetent adenovirus type 26 vector expressing a prefusion-stabilized SARS-CoV-2 spike protein from the original Wuhan strain. The germline V end is reduced by 0 bases and the J end by 7 bases; junction bases left unmatched: 1. From its cysteine to its phenylalanine, the CDR3 spans 13 amino acids. Here the CDR3 DNA is all that survives: 39 bases in frame from base 1. CDR1 and CDR2, looked up from the germline V gene, are SGDLS and YYNGEE.

The immunoSEQ Assay was the method used to sequence TCRbeta CDR3 regions. After extraction, genomic DNA underwent amplification by bias-controlled multiplex PCR, followed by high-throughput sequencing. The authors processed their data as follows. To quantify the absolute abundance of every unique TCRbeta CDR3 region, sequences were collapsed and filtered. Usable DNA was measured by amplifying reference genes present in all nucleated cells, and TCRbeta template counts were normalized to that usable DNA to estimate T cell fraction. Repertoire TCRs were annotated as SARS-CoV-2-specific by exact matching of V gene, CDR3 amino acid sequence and J gene to a known reactive TCR set. The reference SARS-CoV-2 TCR set was obtained from MIRA and was filtered for enrichment in COVID-19-positive ImmuneCODE repertoires, whereby public or cross-reactive TCRs were removed. Drawing on the MIRA antigens, annotated TCRs were analysed further at the level of specific ORF or position within ORF. Breadth was defined as annotated unique rearrangements over total unique productive rearrangements; depth was the summed frequency of those rearrangements. Two-sided Wilcoxon rank-sum tests were applied when comparing TCR breadth between groups. TCRdb obtained this table from immuneACCESS and retained in-frame rearrangements with V and J assigned. These tables miss some clones; where compared with another copy, unresolved V genes account for less than half of the shortfall, and the remainder is unexplained. V and J calls and clone size are those listed in that table; D and trimming were worked out from the DNA. For this sample the table gives some 520,000 clones, of which 87% were detected only once. Clones ranked in the top ten supply 9.5% to 15% of the sample.

Note on this clone: The antigen it binds to is not known. Qualities for individual bases were not recorded, and no much larger clone is one base off.

What the study reported, not specific to this receptor: Spike-specific TCR breadth was higher in Ad26.COV2.S recipients than in placebo recipients (P = 0.0014). The study lacked the statistical power to compare responses across vaccine doses or regimens. Vaccine and placebo recipients had comparable non-spike TCR breadth, which fits with the vaccine containing only spike. After vaccination, substantial breadth of spike-specific CD8+ and CD4+ T cell responses was reported. It was noted by the authors that total T cell responses may have been underestimated by the TCR breadth and depth analyses.

This receptor was taken from a person between 18 and 59 years old who received the Ad26.COV2.S COVID-19 vaccine or a placebo. Source: peripheral blood, taken in a trial of Ad26.COV2.S vaccine versus placebo. The V gene is TRBV9 and the J gene is TRBJ2-1, with 7 middle bases fitting TRBD1. The DNA is TGTGCCAGCAGCGTAGTACAGGGGAATGAGCAGTTCTTC. Its translation reads: CASSVVQGNEQFF.